The 5 T cell receptor beta chains in this list originate from one sample, sequenced in a study of Graves' ophthalmopathy and Graves' hyperthyroidism. RNA transcripts were the source from which TCR beta CDR3 regions were amplified. An opening RT-PCR round employed HTBI primers and preceded a second-round multiplex PCR. TCRdb called the multiplex PCR reads again in MiXCR, with one record for every CDR3 protein. This table holds fewer than 400,000 distinct CDR3 sequences, approximately 16% found once. Input material: peripheral blood. The receptors here all came from a young woman with Graves' ophthalmopathy.

This clonotype was seen repeatedly, ten times or more. The genes are TRBV5-1 and TRBJ2-2; D call uncertain. With 0 bases removed from V and 4 bases from J, the gap between germline ends came to 10 bases. Germline V gene lookup returns CDR1 SGHRS and CDR2 YFSETQ. The length of the CDR3 is 15 residues. CDR3 DNA sequence: TGCGCCAGCAGCTTGGGGTTGGGCGGCACCGGGGAGCTGTTTTTT. It translates to CASSLGLGGTGELFF.

This clonotype came up many times. The V and J genes are TRBV2 and TRBJ2-7, with D unclear. V was pared by 3 bases and J by 1 base, with 16 bases between. This CDR3 comprises 16 residues. CDR1 is SNHLY and CDR2 is FYNNEI in the germline V gene. The CDR3 loop is CASSEVVTLNSYEQYF. The DNA for the CDR3 is TGTGCCAGCAGTGAGGTCGTGACGTTGAATTCCTACGAGCAGTACTTC.

The chain employs TRBV5-8 and TRBJ1-6; no clear D. CDR3 size: 16 residues. Germline CDR1 is SGHTS and CDR2 is YDEGEE. V was trimmed by 2 bases and J by 0 bases, leaving 9 bases between them. The CDR3 region is CASSFILSSYNSPLHF. In nucleotides, the CDR3 is TGTGCCAGCAGCTTTATCTTAAGCTCCTATAATTCACCCCTCCACTTT.

This clonotype came up many times. Written as DNA, the CDR3 is TGTGCCAGCAGAGATGCGGGACAGGGTACCGCTGAAGCTTTCTTT. Translated, it gives CASRDAGQGTAEAFF. This chain connects TRBV27 to TRBJ1-1; 9 bases align to TRBD1. V lost 6 bases, J lost 6 bases, and 11 bases stayed unmatched. From germline, CDR1 is MNHEY and CDR2 SMNVEV (reference sequence). CDR3 length: 15 amino acids.

The rearrangement links TRBV6-5 to TRBJ2-7; 10 bases fit TRBD1. The CDR3 has 16 residues. The V segment lost 4 bases and the J segment 2 bases; nucleotides outside the gene matches: 8. Germline CDR1 reads MNHEY; CDR2 reads SVGAGI. The CDR3 DNA reads TGTGCCAGCAGTTCCTCCTCGGGACAGGGGACCTACGAGCAGTACTTC. Its protein product is CASSSSSGQGTYEQYF.